The table lists the clone carrying this T cell receptor beta chain with many counts. Its antigen is not known. The iRepertoire nested amplicon-rescue multiplex PCR amplified TCR alpha and beta CDR3s from RNA. One-step reverse transcription and amplification started from roughly 100-400 ng of tissue mRNA or PBMC total RNA. TCRdb re-called the multiplex PCR reads with MiXCR, one entry per CDR3 protein. The data hold around 100,000 distinct CDR3 sequences, with 29% observed a single time. These data belong to a study of glioma-infiltrating T cells. Findings and limits, study-wide: Tissue and blood shared very few CDR3 sequences. Non-neoplastic patients had below-expected tissue-blood divergence, while all gliomas exceeded expectation.

Germline V gene data show CDR1 as DFQATT and CDR2 as SNEGSKA (reference sequence). V was cut by 1 base and J by 4 bases, with 14 bases left in between. CDR3 length equals 14 residues. The TCR sequence derives from a human donor with low-grade glioma or glioblastoma, undergoing nonglioma brain surgery, or in good health (not recorded which). V is TRBV20-1 and J is TRBJ2-7, with D uncertain. Sample: glioma tissue, nonneoplastic brain tissue, or PBMCs (not recorded which). CDR3 region: CSARVNFAPYEQYF. DNA of the CDR3: TGCAGTGCTAGAGTAAATTTTGCCCCTTACGAGCAGTACTTC.